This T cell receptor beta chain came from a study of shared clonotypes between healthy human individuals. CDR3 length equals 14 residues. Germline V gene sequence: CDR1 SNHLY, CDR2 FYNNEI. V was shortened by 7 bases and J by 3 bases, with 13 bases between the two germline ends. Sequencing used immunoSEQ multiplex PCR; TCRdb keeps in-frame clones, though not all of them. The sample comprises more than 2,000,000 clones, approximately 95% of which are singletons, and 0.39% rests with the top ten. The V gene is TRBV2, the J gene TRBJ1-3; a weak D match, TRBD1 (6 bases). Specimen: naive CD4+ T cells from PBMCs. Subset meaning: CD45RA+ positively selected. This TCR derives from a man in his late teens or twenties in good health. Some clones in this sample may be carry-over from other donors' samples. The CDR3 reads CASTEGVIGNTIYF. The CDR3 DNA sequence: TGTGCCAGCACCGAGGGGGTAATTGGAAACACCATATATTTT.